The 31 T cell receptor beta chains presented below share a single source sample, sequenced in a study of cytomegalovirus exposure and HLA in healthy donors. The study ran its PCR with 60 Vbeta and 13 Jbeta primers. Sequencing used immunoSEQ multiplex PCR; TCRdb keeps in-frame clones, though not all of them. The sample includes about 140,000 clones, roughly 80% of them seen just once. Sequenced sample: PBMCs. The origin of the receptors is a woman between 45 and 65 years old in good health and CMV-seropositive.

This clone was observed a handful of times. The CDR3 DNA sequence: TGTGCCATCAGTGGGGGACAGGGAGATGAAAAACTGTTTTTT. This sequence encodes CAISGGQGDEKLFF. This chain uses TRBV10-3 with TRBJ1-4, with 9 bases that match TRBD1. Germline CDR1 is ENHRY and CDR2 is SYGVKD. The V and J ends lost 4 bases and 6 bases, in that order; junction bases with no gene match: 3. This CDR3 has 14 residues.

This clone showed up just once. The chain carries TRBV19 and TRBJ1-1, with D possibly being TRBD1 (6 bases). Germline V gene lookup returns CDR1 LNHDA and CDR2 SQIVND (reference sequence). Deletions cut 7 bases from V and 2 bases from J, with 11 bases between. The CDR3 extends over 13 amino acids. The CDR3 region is CASTPTGNTEAFF. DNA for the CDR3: TGTGCCAGTACCCCGACAGGCAACACTGAAGCTTTCTTT.

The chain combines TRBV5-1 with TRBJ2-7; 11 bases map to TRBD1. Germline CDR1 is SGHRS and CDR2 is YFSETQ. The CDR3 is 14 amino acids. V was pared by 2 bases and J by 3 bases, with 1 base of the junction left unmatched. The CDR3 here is CASSLGTGGYEQYF. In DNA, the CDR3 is TGCGCCAGCAGCTTAGGGACAGGGGGCTACGAGCAGTACTTC.

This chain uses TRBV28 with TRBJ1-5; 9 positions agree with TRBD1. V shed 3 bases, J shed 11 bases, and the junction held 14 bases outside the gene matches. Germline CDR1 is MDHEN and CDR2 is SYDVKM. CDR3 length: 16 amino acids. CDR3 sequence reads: CASSLGTGTGSGTQHF. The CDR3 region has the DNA TGTGCCAGCAGTTTGGGGACCGGGACAGGGAGCGGGACCCAGCATTTT.

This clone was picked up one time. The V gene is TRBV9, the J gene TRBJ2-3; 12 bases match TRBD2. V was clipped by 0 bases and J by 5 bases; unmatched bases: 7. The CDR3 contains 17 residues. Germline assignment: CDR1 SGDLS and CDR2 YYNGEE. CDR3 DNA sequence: TGTGCCAGCAGCGTAGTGGGGCTAGCGGGGGGGATAGATACGCAGTATTTT. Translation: CASSVVGLAGGIDTQYF.

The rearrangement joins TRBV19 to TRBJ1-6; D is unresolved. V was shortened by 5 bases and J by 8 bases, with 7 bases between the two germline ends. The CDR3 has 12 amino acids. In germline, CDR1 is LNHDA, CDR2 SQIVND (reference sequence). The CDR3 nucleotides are TGTGCCAGTAGTCAAGCGTATTCACCCCTCCACTTT. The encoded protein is CASSQAYSPLHF.

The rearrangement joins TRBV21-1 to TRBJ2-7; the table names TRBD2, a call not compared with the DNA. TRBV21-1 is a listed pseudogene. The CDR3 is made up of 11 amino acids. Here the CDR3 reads CASSKSYEQYF. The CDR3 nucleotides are TGTGCCAGCAGCAAGAGTTACGAGCAGTACTTC.

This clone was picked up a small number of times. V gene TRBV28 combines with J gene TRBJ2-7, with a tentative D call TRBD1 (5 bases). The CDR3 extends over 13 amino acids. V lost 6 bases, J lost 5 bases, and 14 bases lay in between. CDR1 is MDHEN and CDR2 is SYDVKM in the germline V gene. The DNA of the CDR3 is TGTGCCAGCAGGGAAGGGGCCCTGGACGAGCAGTACTTC. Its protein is CASREGALDEQYF. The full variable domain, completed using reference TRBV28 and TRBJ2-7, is DVKVTQSSRYLVKRTGEKVFLECVQDMDHENMFWYRQDPGLGLRLIYFSYDVKMKEKGDIPEGYSVSREKKERFSLILESASTNQTSMYLCASREGALDEQYFGPGTRLTVT.

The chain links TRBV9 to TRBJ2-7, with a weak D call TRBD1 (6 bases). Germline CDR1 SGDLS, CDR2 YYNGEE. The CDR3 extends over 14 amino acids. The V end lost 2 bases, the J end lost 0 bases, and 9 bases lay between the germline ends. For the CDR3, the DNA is TGTGCCAGCAGCGTCAGGGGCAGCTCCTACGAGCAGTACTTC. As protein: CASSVRGSSYEQYF.

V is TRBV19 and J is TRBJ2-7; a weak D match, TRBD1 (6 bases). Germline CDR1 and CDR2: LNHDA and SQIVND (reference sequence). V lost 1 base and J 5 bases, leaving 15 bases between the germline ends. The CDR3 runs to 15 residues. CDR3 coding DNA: TGTGCCAGTAGTATAGTTTCAGGGGCTCCTAACGAGCAGTACTTC. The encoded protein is CASSIVSGAPNEQYF.

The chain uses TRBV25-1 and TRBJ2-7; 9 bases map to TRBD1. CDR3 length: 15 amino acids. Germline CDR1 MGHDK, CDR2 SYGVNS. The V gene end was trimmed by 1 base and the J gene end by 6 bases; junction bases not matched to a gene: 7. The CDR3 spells CASSEFNRGLGEQYF. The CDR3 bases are TGTGCCAGCAGTGAATTCAACAGGGGGCTGGGCGAGCAGTACTTC.

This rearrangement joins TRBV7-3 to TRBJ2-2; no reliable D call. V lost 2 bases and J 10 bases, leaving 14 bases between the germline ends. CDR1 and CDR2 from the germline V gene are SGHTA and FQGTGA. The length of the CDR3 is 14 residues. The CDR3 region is CASSLPPPAVELFF. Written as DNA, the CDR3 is TGTGCCAGCAGCTTACCGCCCCCCGCGGTGGAGCTGTTTTTT.

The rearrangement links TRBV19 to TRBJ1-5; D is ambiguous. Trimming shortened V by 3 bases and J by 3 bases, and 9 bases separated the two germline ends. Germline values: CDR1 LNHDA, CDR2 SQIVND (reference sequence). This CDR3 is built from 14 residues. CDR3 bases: TGTGCCAGTAGTATGAATAGCCCCAATCAGCCCCAGCATTTT. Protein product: CASSMNSPNQPQHF.

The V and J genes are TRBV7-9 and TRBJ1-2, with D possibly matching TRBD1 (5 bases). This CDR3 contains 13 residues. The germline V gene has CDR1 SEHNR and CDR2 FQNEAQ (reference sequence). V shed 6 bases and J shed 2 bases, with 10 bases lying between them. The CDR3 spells CASRGQGNYGYTF. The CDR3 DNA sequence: TGTGCCAGCAGGGGCCAGGGCAACTATGGCTACACCTTC.

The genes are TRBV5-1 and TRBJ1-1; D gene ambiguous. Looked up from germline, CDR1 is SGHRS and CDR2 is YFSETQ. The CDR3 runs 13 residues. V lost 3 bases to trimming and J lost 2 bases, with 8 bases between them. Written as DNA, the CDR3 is TGCGCCAGCAGCTCCCGGGTTAACACTGAAGCTTTCTTT. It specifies CASSSRVNTEAFF.

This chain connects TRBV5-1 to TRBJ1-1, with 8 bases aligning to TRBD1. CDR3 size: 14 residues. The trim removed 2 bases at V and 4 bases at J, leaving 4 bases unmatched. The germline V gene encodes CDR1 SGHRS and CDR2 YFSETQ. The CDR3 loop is CASSFGQGATEAFF. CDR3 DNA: TGCGCCAGCAGCTTTGGACAGGGAGCCACTGAAGCTTTCTTT.

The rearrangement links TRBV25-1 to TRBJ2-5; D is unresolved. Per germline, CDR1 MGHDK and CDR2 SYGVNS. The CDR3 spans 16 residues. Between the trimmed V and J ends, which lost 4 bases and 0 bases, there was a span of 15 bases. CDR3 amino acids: CASSALGRGNQETQYF. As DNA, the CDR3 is TGTGCCAGCAGTGCGTTGGGTAGAGGAAACCAAGAGACCCAGTACTTC.

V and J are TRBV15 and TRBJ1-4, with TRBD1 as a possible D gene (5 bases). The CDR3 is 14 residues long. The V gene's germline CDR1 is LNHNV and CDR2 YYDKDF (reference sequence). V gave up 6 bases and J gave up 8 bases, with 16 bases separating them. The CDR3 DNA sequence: TGTGCCACCAGTTTTGGCCGGGGGGGGGAAAAACTGTTTTTT. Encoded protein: CATSFGRGGEKLFF.

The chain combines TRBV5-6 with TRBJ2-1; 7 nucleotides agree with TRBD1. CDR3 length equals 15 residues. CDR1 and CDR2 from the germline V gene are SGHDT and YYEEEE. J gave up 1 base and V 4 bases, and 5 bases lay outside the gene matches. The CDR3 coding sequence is TGTGCCAGCAGCCCGGACAGGTTTTCCTACAATGAGCAGTTCTTC. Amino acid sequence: CASSPDRFSYNEQFF.

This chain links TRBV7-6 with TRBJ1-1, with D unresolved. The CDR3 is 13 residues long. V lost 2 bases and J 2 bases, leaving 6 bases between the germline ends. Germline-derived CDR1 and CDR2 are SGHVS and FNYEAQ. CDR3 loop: CASSLSSNTEAFF. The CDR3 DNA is TGTGCCAGCAGCTTAAGCTCCAACACTGAAGCTTTCTTT.

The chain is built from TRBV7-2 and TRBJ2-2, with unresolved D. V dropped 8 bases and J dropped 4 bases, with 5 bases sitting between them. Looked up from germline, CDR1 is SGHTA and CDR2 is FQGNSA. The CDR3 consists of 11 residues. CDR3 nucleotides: TGTGCCAGCTCTCCCACCGGGGAGCTGTTTTTT. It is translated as CASSPTGELFF.

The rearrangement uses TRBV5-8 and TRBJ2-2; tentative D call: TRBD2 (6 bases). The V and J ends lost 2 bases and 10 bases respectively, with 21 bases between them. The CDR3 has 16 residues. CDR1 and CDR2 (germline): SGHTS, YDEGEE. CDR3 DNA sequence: TGTGCCAGCAGCTTTGGCCCGGGACTTGAAGGGACGGAGCTGTTTTTT. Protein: CASSFGPGLEGTELFF.

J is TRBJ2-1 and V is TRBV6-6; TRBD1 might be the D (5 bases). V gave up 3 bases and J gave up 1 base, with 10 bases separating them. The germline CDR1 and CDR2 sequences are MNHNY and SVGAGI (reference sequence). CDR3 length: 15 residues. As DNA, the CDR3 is TGTGCCAGCAGTTATGGCGACAGTTCCTACAATGAGCAGTTCTTC. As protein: CASSYGDSSYNEQFF.

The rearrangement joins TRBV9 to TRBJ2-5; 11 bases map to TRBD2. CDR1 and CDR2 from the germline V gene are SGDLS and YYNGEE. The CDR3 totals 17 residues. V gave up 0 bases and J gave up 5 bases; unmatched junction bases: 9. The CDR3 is CASSVGPSGGFQETQYF. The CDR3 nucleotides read TGTGCCAGCAGCGTAGGCCCTAGCGGGGGGTTTCAGGAGACCCAGTACTTC. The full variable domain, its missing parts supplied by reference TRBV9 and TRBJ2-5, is DSGVTQTPKHLITATGQRVTLRCSPRSGDLSVYWYQQSLDQGLQFLIQYYNGEERAKGNILERFSAQQFPDLHSELNLSSLELGDSALYFCASSVGPSGGFQETQYFGPGTRLLVL.

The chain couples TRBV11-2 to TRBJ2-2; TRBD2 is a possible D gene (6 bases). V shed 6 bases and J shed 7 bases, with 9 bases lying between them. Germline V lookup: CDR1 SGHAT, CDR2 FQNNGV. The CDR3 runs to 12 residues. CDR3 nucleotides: TGTGCCAGCAGGGGAGGAGGCGGGGAGCTGTTTTTT. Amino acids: CASRGGGGELFF. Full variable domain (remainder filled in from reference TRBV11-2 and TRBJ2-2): EAGVAQSPRYKIIEKRQSVAFWCNPISGHATLYWYQQILGQGPKLLIQFQNNGVVDDSQLPKDRFSAERLKGVDSTLKIQPAKLEDSAVYLCASRGGGGELFFGEGSRLTVL.

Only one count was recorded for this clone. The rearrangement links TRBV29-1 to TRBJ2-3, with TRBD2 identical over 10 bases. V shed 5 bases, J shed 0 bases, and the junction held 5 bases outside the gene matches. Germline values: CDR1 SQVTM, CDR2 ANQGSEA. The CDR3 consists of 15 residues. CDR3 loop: CSVPGLAESTDTQYF. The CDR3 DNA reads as TGCAGCGTTCCAGGACTAGCGGAAAGCACAGATACGCAGTATTTT.

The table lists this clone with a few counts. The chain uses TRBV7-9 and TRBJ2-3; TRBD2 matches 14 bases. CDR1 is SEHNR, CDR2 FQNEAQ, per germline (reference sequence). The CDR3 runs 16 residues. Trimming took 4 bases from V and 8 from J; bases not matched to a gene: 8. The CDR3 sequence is CASSSRRLAGGITQYF. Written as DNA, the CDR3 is TGTGCCAGCAGCTCAAGGAGACTAGCGGGGGGGATTACGCAGTATTTT.

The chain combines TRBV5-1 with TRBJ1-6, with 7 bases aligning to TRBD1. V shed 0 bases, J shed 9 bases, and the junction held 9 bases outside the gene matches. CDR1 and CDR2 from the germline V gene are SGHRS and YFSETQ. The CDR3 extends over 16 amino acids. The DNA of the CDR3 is TGCGCCAGCAGCTTGGAACGAGGGGGCGAAGGTTCACCCCTCCACTTT. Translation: CASSLERGGEGSPLHF.

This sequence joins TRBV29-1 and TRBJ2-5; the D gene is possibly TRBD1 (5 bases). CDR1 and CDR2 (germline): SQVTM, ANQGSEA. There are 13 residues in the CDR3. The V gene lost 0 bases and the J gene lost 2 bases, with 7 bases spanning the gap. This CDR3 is CSVEDRVQETQYF. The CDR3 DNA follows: TGCAGCGTTGAAGACAGGGTTCAAGAGACCCAGTACTTC.

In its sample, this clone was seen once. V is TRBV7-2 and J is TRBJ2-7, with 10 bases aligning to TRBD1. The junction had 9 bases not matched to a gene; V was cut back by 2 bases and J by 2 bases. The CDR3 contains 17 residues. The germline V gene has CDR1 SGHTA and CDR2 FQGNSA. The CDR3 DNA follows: TGTGCCAGCAGCTTACGATTCGGACAGGGGGGGGCCTACGAGCAGTACTTC. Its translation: CASSLRFGQGGAYEQYF.

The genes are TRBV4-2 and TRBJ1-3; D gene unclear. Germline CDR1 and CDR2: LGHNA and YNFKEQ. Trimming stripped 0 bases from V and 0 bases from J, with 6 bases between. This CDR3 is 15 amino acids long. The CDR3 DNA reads TGTGCCAGCAGCCAAGATCCCCACTCTGGAAACACCATATATTTT. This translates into CASSQDPHSGNTIYF.